This T cell receptor beta chain was captured in a study of PD-1 blockade in classical Hodgkin lymphoma. Study-wide findings and caveats: Exclusion covered patients beginning nivolumab under 1 year post-ASCT.

Indicated time point: cycle 4 day 1 (C4D1), after five to seven weeks of nivolumab. Relapses following autologous stem cell transplantation were seen in all patients, with brentuximab vedotin exposure varying. Purification of CD4+ T cells from thawed PBMCs was performed via magnetic negative selection. This table comes from immunoSEQ multiplex PCR, and its TCRdb copy is limited to in-frame clones, with some not included. Of fewer than 8,500 clones in the sample, about 89% were seen once. Germline CDR1 reads SGHVS; CDR2 reads FNYEAQ. The CDR3 loop spans 15 amino acids. V was cut by 0 bases and J by 10 bases, with 16 bases left in between. To note about this clone: Its antigen is unknown.

The sequencing here drew on CD4+ T cells from blood, taken before the fourth cycle of nivolumab. The receptor was derived from a human donor with classical Hodgkin lymphoma. The chain recombines TRBV7-6 with TRBJ2-1, with D perhaps TRBD2 (7 bases). The CDR3 nucleotides are TGTGCCAGCAGCTTAGCTAGGGGGGGCGGGAGAGAGCAGTTCTTC. The encoded protein is CASSLARGGGREQFF.